This T cell receptor beta chain came from a study of blood T cell repertoires in COVID-19. Grouping used clinical history reported by participants in a survey and questionnaire. TCRdb keeps only in-frame clones here, not all; method: immunoSEQ multiplex PCR. The data show roughly 400,000 clones, 90% seen once. Germline CDR1 reads SGHTA; CDR2 reads FQGNSA. V shed 5 bases and J shed 9 bases, with 20 bases lying between them. The length of the CDR3 is 16 residues. This clone was recorded only once. The TCR comes from a man between 18 and 29 years old who had recovered from COVID-19. The chain is built from TRBV7-2 and TRBJ1-6; possible D gene TRBD1, 6 bases. Sequenced sample: PBMCs or T cells enriched from blood (not recorded which). The CDR3 loop is CASSRLGGANGSPLHF. The CDR3 DNA reads TGTGCCAGCAGCCGTCTTGGGGGGGCCAACGGTTCACCCCTCCACTTT.